This paragraph reports one TCR beta chain. Germline loops: CDR1 MGHDK, CDR2 SYGVNS. The CDR3 totals 16 residues. Trimming cost V 7 bases and J 5 bases, with 23 bases left between them. Using immunoSEQ multiplex PCR, the repertoire was profiled, and TCRdb retains in-frame clones only, with some absent. The table lists 500,000 to 850,000 clones, 70% to 90% of them singletons. This record comes from a study of shared T cell receptors in the human thymus. Another study also made use of these data, one on human thymus T cells. Turning to that study: Healthy Finnish infants undergoing corrective surgery for congenital heart defects were used as donors. From resections taken during corrective heart surgery, the thymus tissue was obtained.

The source of this sequence is a boy under two years old with a congenital heart defect. This sequence joins TRBV25-1 and TRBJ2-5; the D gene is possibly TRBD2 (6 bases). Sample: thymocytes. In DNA form, the CDR3 reads TGTGCCAGCACCCAACCCACGACCGGGGGACGGGAGACCCAGTACTTC. This codes for CASTQPTTGGRETQYF.